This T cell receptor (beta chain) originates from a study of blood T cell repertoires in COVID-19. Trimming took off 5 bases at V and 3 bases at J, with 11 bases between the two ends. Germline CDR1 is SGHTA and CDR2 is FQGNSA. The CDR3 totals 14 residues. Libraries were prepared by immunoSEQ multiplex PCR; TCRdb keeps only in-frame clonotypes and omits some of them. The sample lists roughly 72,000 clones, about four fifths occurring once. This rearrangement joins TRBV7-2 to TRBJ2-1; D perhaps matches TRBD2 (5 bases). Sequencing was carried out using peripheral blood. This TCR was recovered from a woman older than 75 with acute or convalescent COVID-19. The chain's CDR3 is CASSVREYYNEQFF. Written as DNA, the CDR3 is TGTGCCAGCAGCGTCCGGGAATACTACAATGAGCAGTTCTTC.